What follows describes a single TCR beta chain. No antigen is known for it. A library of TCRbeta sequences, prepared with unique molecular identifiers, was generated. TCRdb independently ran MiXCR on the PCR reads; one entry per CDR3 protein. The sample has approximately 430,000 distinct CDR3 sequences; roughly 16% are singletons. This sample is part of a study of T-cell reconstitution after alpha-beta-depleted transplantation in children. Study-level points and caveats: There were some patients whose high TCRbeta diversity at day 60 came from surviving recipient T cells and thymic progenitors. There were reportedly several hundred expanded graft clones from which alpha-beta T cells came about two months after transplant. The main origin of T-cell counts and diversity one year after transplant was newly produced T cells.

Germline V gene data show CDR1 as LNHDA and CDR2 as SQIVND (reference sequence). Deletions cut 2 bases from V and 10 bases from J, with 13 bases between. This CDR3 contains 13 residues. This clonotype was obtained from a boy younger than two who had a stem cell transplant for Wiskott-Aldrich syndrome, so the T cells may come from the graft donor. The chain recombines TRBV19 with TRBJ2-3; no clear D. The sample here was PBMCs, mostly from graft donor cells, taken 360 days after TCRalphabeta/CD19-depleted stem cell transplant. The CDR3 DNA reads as TGTGCCAGTAGTATAATCGTATGGGTGGCGCAGTATTTT. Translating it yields CASSIIVWVAQYF.